The table lists the clone carrying this T cell receptor beta chain with a few counts. V gave up 1 base and J gave up 8 bases; unmatched junction bases: 7. CDR1 SGHTA and CDR2 FQGNSA come from the germline V gene. This CDR3 contains 15 residues. TCRdb's table, derived via immunoSEQ multiplex PCR, lists solely in-frame clones and lacks some. This table holds more than 100,000 clones, around 78% found once. The record originates from a study of blood T cell repertoires in COVID-19. This clonotype was obtained from a man between 65 and 85 years old with acute or convalescent COVID-19. The sequenced sample consisted of peripheral blood. The J gene is TRBJ1-4, the V gene TRBV7-2, with 7 bases identical to TRBD1. This CDR3 reads CASSLERGRHEKLFF. In nucleotides, the CDR3 is TGTGCCAGCAGCTTAGAGAGGGGGCGACACGAAAAACTGTTTTTT. Supplemented by reference TRBV7-2 and TRBJ1-4, the full variable domain reads GAGVSQSPSNKVTEKGKDVELRCDPISGHTALYWYRQSLGQGLEFLIYFQGNSAPDKSGLPSDRFSAERTGGSVSTLTIQRTQQEDSAVYLCASSLERGRHEKLFFGSGTQLSVL.